This entry concerns a single T cell receptor beta chain. The data belong to a study of blood T cell repertoires in COVID-19. Categorization into cohorts depended on clinical history that participants reported. Each recovered donor of Cohort 3 presented with two negative PCRs, clearance, or symptom resolution. Only in-frame clones appear in the TCRdb table, and some are missing; sequencing was by immunoSEQ multiplex PCR. The table lists more than 200,000 clones, more than 85% of them singletons. Germline V gene sequence: CDR1 SGHTA, CDR2 FQGTGA. Unmatched junction bases numbered 7, after V lost 2 bases and J lost 0 bases. This CDR3 has 18 amino acids.

The chain uses TRBV7-3 and TRBJ2-6; 7 bases map to TRBD2. Sample: PBMCs or T cells enriched from blood (not recorded which). This TCR derives from a woman aged 25 to 39 who had recovered from COVID-19. CDR3 coding DNA: TGTGCCAGCAGCTTACGGGCCGGGGGGAGCTCTGGGGCCAACGTCCTGACTTTC. Amino acids: CASSLRAGGSSGANVLTF.